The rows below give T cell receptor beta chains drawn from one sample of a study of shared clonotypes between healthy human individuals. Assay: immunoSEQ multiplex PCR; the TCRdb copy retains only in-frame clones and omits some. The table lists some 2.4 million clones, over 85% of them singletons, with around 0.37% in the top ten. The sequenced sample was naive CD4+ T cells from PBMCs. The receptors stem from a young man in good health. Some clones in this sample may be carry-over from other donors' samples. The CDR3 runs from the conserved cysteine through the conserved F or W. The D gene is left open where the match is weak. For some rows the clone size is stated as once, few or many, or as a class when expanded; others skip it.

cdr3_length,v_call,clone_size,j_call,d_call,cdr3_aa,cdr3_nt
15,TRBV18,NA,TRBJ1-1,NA,CASSPSPGRSTEAFF,TGTGCCAGCTCACCATCACCGGGACGGTCCACTGAAGCTTTCTTT
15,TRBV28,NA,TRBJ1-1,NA,CASSFRSRDYTEAFF,TGTGCCAGCAGTTTTCGATCAAGGGACTACACTGAAGCTTTCTTT
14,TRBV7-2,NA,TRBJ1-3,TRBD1,CASSPTGFGNTIYF,TGTGCCAGCAGCCCGACAGGGTTCGGAAACACCATATATTTT
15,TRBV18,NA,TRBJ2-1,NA,CASPPLAGAHNEQFF,TGTGCCAGCCCGCCCCTGGCGGGGGCGCATAATGAGCAGTTCTTC
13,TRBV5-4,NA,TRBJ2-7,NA,CASSLAQDLPLDF,TGTGCCAGCAGCTTGGCCCAAGACCTCCCCCTGGACTTC
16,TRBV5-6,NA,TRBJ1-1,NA,CASSLVVSEDGTEAFF,TGTGCCAGCAGCTTGGTAGTAAGTGAGGACGGCACTGAAGCTTTCTTT
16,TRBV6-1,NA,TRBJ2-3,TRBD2,CASSATSGRSTDTQYF,TGTGCCAGCAGTGCGACTAGCGGGAGGTCTACAGATACGCAGTATTTT
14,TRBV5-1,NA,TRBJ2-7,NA,CASSFGGFTYEQYF,TGCGCCAGCAGCTTCGGCGGCTTTACCTACGAGCAGTACTTC
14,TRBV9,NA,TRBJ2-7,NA,CASSPGHRSYEQYF,TGTGCCAGCAGCCCCGGACACCGCTCCTACGAGCAGTACTTC
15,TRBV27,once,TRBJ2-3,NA,CASSWGRGPTDTQYF,TGTGCCAGCAGTTGGGGCAGGGGCCCCACAGATACGCAGTATTTT
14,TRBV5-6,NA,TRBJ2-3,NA,CASSLDAGADTQYF,TGTGCCAGCAGCTTGGACGCGGGCGCAGATACGCAGTATTTT
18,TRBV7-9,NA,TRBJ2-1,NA,CASSPIAGDGSPYNEQFF,TGTGCCAGCAGCCCAATCGCCGGGGACGGGTCCCCCTACAATGAGCAGTTCTTC
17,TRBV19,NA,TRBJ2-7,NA,CASSIVSTARGGYEQYF,TGTGCCAGTAGTATCGTCTCGACGGCCAGGGGGGGTTACGAGCAGTACTTC
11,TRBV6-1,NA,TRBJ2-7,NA,CASMDYYEQYF,TGTGCCAGCATGGACTACTACGAGCAGTACTTC
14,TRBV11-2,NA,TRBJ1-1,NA,CASSLSQRGRQAFF,TGTGCCAGCAGCTTATCCCAAAGGGGCCGGCAGGCTTTCTTT
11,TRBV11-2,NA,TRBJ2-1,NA,CASSLSVEQFF,TGTGCCAGCAGCCTTTCTGTCGAGCAGTTCTTC
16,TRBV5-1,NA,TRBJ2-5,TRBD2,CASSPVLAGGLETQYF,TGCGCCAGCAGCCCGGTACTAGCGGGAGGTTTGGAGACCCAGTACTTC
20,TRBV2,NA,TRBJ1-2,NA,CASSELSLSATTSFKYGYTF,TGTGCCAGCAGTGAGTTATCCCTGTCAGCGACCACCTCCTTTAAATATGGCTACACCTTC
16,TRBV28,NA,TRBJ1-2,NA,CASSDTGMGPNYGYTF,TGTGCCAGCAGTGATACAGGGATGGGTCCTAACTATGGCTACACCTTC
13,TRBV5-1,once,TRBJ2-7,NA,CASSLAGVYEQYF,TGCGCCAGCAGCTTGGCCGGGGTCTACGAGCAGTACTTC